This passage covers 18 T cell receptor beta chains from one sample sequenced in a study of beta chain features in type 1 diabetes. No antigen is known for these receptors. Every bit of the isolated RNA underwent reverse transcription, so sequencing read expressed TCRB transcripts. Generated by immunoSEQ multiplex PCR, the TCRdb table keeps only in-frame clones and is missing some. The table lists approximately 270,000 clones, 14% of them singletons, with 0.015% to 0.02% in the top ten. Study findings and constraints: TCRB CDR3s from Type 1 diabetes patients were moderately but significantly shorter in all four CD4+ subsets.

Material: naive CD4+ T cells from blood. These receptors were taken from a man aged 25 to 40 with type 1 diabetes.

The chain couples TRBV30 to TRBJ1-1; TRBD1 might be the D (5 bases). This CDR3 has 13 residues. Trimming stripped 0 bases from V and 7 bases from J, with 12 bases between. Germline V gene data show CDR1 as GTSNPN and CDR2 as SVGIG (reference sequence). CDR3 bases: TGTGCCTGGAGTGTACAAGGGACTATTGAAGCTTTCTTT. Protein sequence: CAWSVQGTIEAFF.

CDR3 region: CASSKGYVRTGVNQPQHF. CDR3 coding DNA: TGTGCCAGCAGCAAAGGCTATGTAAGGACAGGGGTCAATCAGCCCCAGCATTTT. The genes are TRBV21-1 and TRBJ1-5; the table's D call, TRBD1, has no DNA check behind it. TRBV21-1 is noted as a pseudogene. This CDR3 is 18 amino acids long.

The chain's CDR3 is CASSLSLSGNTEAFF. CDR3 in DNA: TGCGCCAGCAGCTTGTCCCTCTCAGGAAACACTGAAGCTTTCTTT. This chain uses TRBV5-1 with TRBJ1-1; D call uncertain. CDR3 length: 15 amino acids. Germline V gene sequence: CDR1 SGHRS, CDR2 YFSETQ. Trimming pared 1 base from V and 2 bases from J, leaving 12 bases between. Complete variable domain (other parts from reference TRBV5-1 and TRBJ1-1): KAGVTQTPRYLIKTRGQQVTLSCSPISGHRSVSWYQQTPGQGLQFLFEYFSETQRNKGNFPGRFSGRQFSNSRSEMNVSTLELGDSALYLCASSLSLSGNTEAFFGQGTRLTVV.

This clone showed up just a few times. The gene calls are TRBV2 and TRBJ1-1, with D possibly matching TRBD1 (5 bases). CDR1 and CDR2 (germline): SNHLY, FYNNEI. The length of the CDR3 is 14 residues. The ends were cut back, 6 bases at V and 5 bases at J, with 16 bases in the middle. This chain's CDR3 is CASRPRAGGTEAFF. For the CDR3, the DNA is TGTGCCAGCAGACCACGGGCCGGGGGGACTGAAGCTTTCTTT.

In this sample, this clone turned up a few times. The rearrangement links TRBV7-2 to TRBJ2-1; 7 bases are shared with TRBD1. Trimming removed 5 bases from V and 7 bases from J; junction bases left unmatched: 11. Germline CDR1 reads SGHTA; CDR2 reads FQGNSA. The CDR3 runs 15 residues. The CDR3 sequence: CASSPRQGRQNEQFF. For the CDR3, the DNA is TGTGCCAGCAGCCCCCGACAGGGTCGGCAGAATGAGCAGTTCTTC.

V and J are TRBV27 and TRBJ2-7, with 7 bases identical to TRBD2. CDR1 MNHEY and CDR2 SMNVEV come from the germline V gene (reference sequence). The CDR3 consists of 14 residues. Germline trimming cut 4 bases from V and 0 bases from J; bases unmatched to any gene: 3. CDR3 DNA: TGTGCCAGCAGTTCGGGAGGCCTCTCCTACGAGCAGTACTTC. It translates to CASSSGGLSYEQYF.

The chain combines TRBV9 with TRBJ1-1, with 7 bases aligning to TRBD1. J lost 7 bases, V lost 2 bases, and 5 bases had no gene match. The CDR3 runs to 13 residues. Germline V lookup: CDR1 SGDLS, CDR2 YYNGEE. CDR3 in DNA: TGTGCCAGCAGCGTTGAGGGGGCAAGTGAAGCTTTCTTT. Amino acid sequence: CASSVEGASEAFF.

In DNA form, the CDR3 reads TGTGCCAGCTGGGAACCGGGACAGGGAAAGACCCAGTACTTC. Translation gives CASWEPGQGKTQYF. The chain recombines TRBV28 with TRBJ2-5; 9 nucleotides line up with TRBD1. This CDR3 is built from 14 residues. Losses at the gene ends were 8 bases for V and 6 bases for J; bases not matched to a gene: 10. The germline V gene has CDR1 MDHEN and CDR2 SYDVKM.

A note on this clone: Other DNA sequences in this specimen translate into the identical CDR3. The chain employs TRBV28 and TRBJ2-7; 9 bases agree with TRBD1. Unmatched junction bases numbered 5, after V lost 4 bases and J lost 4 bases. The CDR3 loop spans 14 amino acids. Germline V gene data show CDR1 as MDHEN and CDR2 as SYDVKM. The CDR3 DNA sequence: TGTGCCAGCAGTTCACCGGGACAGGGTTACGAGCAGTACTTC. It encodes CASSSPGQGYEQYF.

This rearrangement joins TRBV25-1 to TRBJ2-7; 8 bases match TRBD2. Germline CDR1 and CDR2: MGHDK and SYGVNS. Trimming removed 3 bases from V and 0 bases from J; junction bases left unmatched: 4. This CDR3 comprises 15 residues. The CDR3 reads CASSDPGLVSYEQYF. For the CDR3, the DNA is TGTGCCAGCAGTGACCCGGGACTAGTCTCCTACGAGCAGTACTTC.

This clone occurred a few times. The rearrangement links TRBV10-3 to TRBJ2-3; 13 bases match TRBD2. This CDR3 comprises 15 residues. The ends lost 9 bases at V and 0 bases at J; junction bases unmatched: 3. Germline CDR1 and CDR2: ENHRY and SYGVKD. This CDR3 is CAIQTSGRSTDTQYF. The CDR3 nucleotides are TGTGCCATACAGACTAGCGGGAGGAGCACAGATACGCAGTATTTT.

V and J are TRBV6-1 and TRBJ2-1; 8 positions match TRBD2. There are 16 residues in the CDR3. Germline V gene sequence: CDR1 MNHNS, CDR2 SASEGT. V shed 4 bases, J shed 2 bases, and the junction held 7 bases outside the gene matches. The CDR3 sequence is CASSGSLAGTYNEQFF. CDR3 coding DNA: TGTGCCAGCAGTGGGTCCCTAGCGGGCACCTACAATGAGCAGTTCTTC.

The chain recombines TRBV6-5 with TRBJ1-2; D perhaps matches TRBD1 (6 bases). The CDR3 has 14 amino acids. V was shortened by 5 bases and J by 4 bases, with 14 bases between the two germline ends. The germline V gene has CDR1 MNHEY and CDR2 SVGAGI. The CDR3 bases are TGTGCCAGCAGTACGGGACATTTCGGCTATGGCTACACCTTC. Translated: CASSTGHFGYGYTF.

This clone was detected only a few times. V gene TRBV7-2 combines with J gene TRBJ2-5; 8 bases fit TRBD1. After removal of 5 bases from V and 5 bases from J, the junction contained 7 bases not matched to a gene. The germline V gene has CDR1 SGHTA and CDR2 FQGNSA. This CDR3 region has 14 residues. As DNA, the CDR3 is TGTGCCAGCAGCCCAGGGGGCGCGGGTGAGACCCAGTACTTC. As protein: CASSPGGAGETQYF.

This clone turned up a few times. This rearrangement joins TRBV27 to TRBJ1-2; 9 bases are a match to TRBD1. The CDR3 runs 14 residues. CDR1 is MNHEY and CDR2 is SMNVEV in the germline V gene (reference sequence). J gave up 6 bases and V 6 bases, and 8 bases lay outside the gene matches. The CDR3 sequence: CASRSNRGPDGYTF. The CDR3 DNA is TGTGCCAGCAGATCGAACAGGGGGCCGGATGGCTACACCTTC.

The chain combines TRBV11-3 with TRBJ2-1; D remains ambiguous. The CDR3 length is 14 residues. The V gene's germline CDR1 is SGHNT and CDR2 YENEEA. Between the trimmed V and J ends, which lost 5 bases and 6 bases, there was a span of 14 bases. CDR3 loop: CASSAASRGNEQFF. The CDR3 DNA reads TGTGCCAGCAGCGCTGCGTCCCGCGGCAATGAGCAGTTCTTC.

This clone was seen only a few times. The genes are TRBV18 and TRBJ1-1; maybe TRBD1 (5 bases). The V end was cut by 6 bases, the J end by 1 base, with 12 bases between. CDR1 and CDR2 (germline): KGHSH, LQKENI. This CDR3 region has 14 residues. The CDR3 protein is CASSGGFANTEAFF. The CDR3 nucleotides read TGTGCCAGCTCGGGGGGGTTTGCGAACACTGAAGCTTTCTTT.

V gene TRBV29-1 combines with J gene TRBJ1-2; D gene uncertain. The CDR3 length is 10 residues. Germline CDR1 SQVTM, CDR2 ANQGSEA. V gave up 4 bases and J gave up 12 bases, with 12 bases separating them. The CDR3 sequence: CSVGAALNTF. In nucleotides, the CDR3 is TGCAGCGTTGGGGCAGCCCTTAACACCTTC.